This T cell receptor (beta chain) was documented in a study of T cells in Graves' hyperthyroidism and ophthalmopathy. Whole-study context: Peripheral blood specimens were obtained at initial diagnosis, prior to any treatment. Study-wide results and caveats: Ophthalmopathy and stable hyperthyroidism were separated by a 13 V-J model. Most clonotypes expanded in the thyroid (above 0.001) were also present in blood.

Trimming left V 2 bases short and J 3 bases short, with 12 bases between. Germline loops: CDR1 SGHDT, CDR2 YYEEEE. The CDR3 is 14 residues long. Recently diagnosed hyperthyroidism of less than 2 months' duration affected patients aged 18 to 65. RNA transcripts gave rise to amplified TCR beta CDR3 regions. The HTBI primer set drove a first-round RT-PCR of the TCR CDR3. MiXCR was run by TCRdb on the multiplex PCR reads, yielding one entry per CDR3 protein. The sample consists of 500,000 to 550,000 distinct CDR3 sequences, about a fifth of them appearing once. This clonotype was counted many times. Antigen unknown.

Sequencing was done on a sample of blood. The rearrangement links TRBV5-6 to TRBJ2-7; possibly TRBD1 or TRBD2 for D (5 bases each). The TCR sequence derives from a man younger than 35 with Graves' hyperthyroidism. The CDR3 region is CASSLGLTDYEQYF. Written as DNA, the CDR3 is TGTGCCAGCAGCTTAGGACTGACAGACTACGAGCAGTACTTC.